The 18 T cell receptor beta chains reported below all come from one sample, sequenced in a study of human T cells and chemical hapten exposure. Each CDR3 protein gets one entry after TCRdb re-called the RACE reads with MiXCR. The table shows roughly 380,000 distinct CDR3 sequences, with about 6.9% occurring only once. Described time point: patch test 2, 6 weeks after DPC sensitization. Noted treatment: therapeutic diphenylcyclopropenone sensitization with weekly scalp DPC. The sequencing used whole blood, collected in connection with sensitization to the hapten diphenylcyclopropenone (DPC). The receptor set was obtained from a woman aged 18 to 35 with alopecia areata. Some clones in this sample may be carry-over from other donors' samples.

The chain has TRBV27 and TRBJ2-7; TRBD1 agrees at 11 bases. CDR1 and CDR2 (germline): MNHEY, SMNVEV (reference sequence). V lost 5 bases to trimming and J lost 5 bases; unmatched junction nucleotides: 11. The CDR3 length is 16 residues. The CDR3 is CASSQTQGQGDDEQYF. Here the CDR3 DNA reads TGTGCCAGCAGTCAAACTCAGGGACAGGGGGACGACGAGCAGTACTTC.

This clonotype was picked up a small number of times. This chain links TRBV4-1 with TRBJ1-1; D is undetermined. V lost 3 bases, J lost 1 base, and 15 bases lay in between. CDR3 length: 16 amino acids. CDR1 MGHRA and CDR2 YSYEKL come from the germline V gene. The CDR3 coding sequence is TGCGCCAGCAGCCACTCAACGGGATCCAGGAACACTGAAGCTTTCTTT. It specifies CASSHSTGSRNTEAFF.

This clonotype appeared a few times. The chain uses TRBV6-2 or TRBV6-3 and TRBJ2-7; 13 bases match TRBD2. V shed 4 bases and J 3 bases; nucleotides not matched to a gene: 15. Looked up from germline, CDR1 is MNHEY and CDR2 is SVGEGT. The CDR3 has 19 amino acids. In nucleotides, the CDR3 is TGTGCCAGCAGTTCCGGTCCCGGGACTAGCGGGGAAAGCCGCTACGAGCAGTACTTC. This sequence encodes CASSSGPGTSGESRYEQYF.

The sample holds many counts of this clonotype. This rearrangement joins TRBV5-1 to TRBJ2-6; 7 bases are shared with TRBD1. From germline, CDR1 is SGHRS and CDR2 YFSETQ. The CDR3 contains 18 residues. Trimming at V came to 4 bases and at J to 0 bases, leaving 10 bases not matched to a gene. Here the CDR3 DNA reads TGCGCCAGCAGCCCGACAGGGCAGGGATTCTCTGGGGCCAACGTCCTGACTTTC. Protein sequence: CASSPTGQGFSGANVLTF.

The chain uses TRBV27 and TRBJ2-7; 8 positions agree with TRBD1. The CDR3 spans 14 residues. Unmatched junction bases numbered 7, after V lost 5 bases and J lost 4 bases. The germline gives CDR1 MNHEY, CDR2 SMNVEV (reference sequence). The CDR3 bases are TGTGCCAGCAGTCCGGGACAGGTAGTGTACGAGCAGTACTTC. As protein: CASSPGQVVYEQYF.

V is TRBV29-1 and J is TRBJ1-2; D is possibly TRBD1 (6 bases). This CDR3 is 15 amino acids long. Germline V gives CDR1 SQVTM, CDR2 ANQGSEA. Deletions cut 6 bases from V and 0 bases from J, with 17 bases between. In nucleotides, the CDR3 is TGCAGCGTCTTCGACAGGCTCCTAGCTAACTATGGCTACACCTTC. Residues: CSVFDRLLANYGYTF.

In this sample, this clonotype turned up many times. V usage is TRBV29-1 and J usage is TRBJ2-6; D gene uncertain. V lost 6 bases, J lost 0 bases, and 9 bases lay in between. The CDR3 extends over 14 amino acids. Germline V lookup: CDR1 SQVTM, CDR2 ANQGSEA. The CDR3, as DNA: TGCAGCGTAAAAGGTCGCTCTGGGGCCAACGTCCTGACTTTC. This codes for CSVKGRSGANVLTF. The variable domain in full, with the rest retrieved from reference TRBV29-1 and TRBJ2-6, is SAVISQKPSRDICQRGTSLTIQCQVDSQVTMMFWYRQQPGQSLTLIATANQGSEATYESGFVIDKFPISRPNLTFSTLTVSNMSPEDSSIYLCSVKGRSGANVLTFGAGSRLTVL.

This clonotype was observed a single time. J is TRBJ1-4 and V is TRBV28, with D unclear. Germline V gives CDR1 MDHEN, CDR2 SYDVKM. CDR3 size: 15 residues. The V and J ends lost 6 bases and 0 bases respectively, with 11 bases between them. The CDR3 bases are TGTGCCAGCAGCTCCCCGGATCCAACTAATGAAAAACTGTTTTTT. It encodes CASSSPDPTNEKLFF.

The V and J genes are TRBV2 and TRBJ2-5; D is unclear. The V gene lost 3 bases and the J gene lost 3 bases, with 5 bases spanning the gap. CDR3 length: 12 residues. From germline, CDR1 is SNHLY and CDR2 FYNNEI. CDR3 in DNA: TGTGCCAGCAGTGACGTGGAAGAGACCCAGTACTTC. Its translation: CASSDVEETQYF.

This clonotype was counted ten times or more. CDR3 in amino acids: CSARALDQGEYPLHF. In DNA, the CDR3 is TGCAGTGCTAGAGCATTGGATCAGGGAGAATACCCCCTCCACTTT. The J gene is TRBJ1-6, the V gene TRBV20-1; D is possibly TRBD1 (5 bases). The germline CDR1 and CDR2 sequences are DFQATT and SNEGSKA (reference sequence). The CDR3 is 15 amino acids. V lost 1 base and J lost 13, with 20 bases in between.

At least ten counts were recorded for this clonotype. The genes are TRBV7-9 and TRBJ1-2; D gene uncertain. The CDR3 sequence is 14 residues long. Germline assignment: CDR1 SEHNR and CDR2 FQNEAQ (reference sequence). The germline V and J ends were trimmed by 3 bases and 2 bases, with 10 bases remaining between them. The CDR3 spells CASSFRDLNYGYTF. The CDR3 region has the DNA TGTGCCAGCAGCTTCCGGGATTTGAACTATGGCTACACCTTC. The variable domain in full, with the rest retrieved from reference TRBV7-9 and TRBJ1-2, is DTGVSQNPRHKITKRGQNVTFRCDPISEHNRLYWYRQTLGQGPEFLTYFQNEAQLEKSRLLSDRFSAERPKGSFSTLEIQRTEQGDSAMYLCASSFRDLNYGYTFGSGTRLTVV.

Note on this clonotype: A much larger clone lies a single base off, so this may be a read error. CDR3 amino acids: CTVEGGLVVGYTF. CDR3 DNA sequence: TGCACCGTTGAAGGAGGGCTAGTCGTCGGCTACACCTTC. This chain links TRBV29-1 with TRBJ1-2, with unresolved D. The CDR3 has 13 amino acids. Germline V gene data show CDR1 as SQVTM and CDR2 as ANQGSEA.

The rearrangement joins TRBV7-9 to TRBJ1-4; no clear D gene. Germline lookup yields CDR1 SEHNR and CDR2 FQNEAQ (reference sequence). The CDR3 loop spans 14 amino acids. V was clipped by 1 base and J by 5 bases, with 8 bases between them. The CDR3 DNA reads TGTGCCAGCAGCTTAGGTCCGTTCAATGAAAAACTGTTTTTT. Its translation is CASSLGPFNEKLFF. Variable domain in full (rest from reference TRBV7-9 and TRBJ1-4): DTGVSQNPRHKITKRGQNVTFRCDPISEHNRLYWYRQTLGQGPEFLTYFQNEAQLEKSRLLSDRFSAERPKGSFSTLEIQRTEQGDSAMYLCASSLGPFNEKLFFGSGTQLSVL.

The rearrangement uses TRBV11-3 and TRBJ2-3; a possible D gene is TRBD2 (5 bases). V lost 5 bases and J 6 bases, leaving 15 bases between the germline ends. This CDR3 has 14 amino acids. CDR1 and CDR2 (germline): SGHNT, YENEEA. The CDR3 loop reads CASSPTGETDTQYF. CDR3 bases: TGTGCCAGCAGCCCAACTGGGGAGACGGATACGCAGTATTTT.

Ten or more counts support this clonotype. V and J are TRBV28 and TRBJ1-1, with TRBD1 identical over 9 bases. The CDR3 sequence is 15 residues long. Germline CDR1 MDHEN, CDR2 SYDVKM. Losses at the gene ends were 6 bases for V and 1 base for J; bases not matched to a gene: 6. CDR3 in amino acids: CASSPQGAQNTEAFF. The CDR3 DNA reads TGTGCCAGCAGCCCACAGGGGGCGCAGAACACTGAAGCTTTCTTT.

This clonotype was counted at least ten times. The chain has TRBV11-1 and TRBJ2-1; weak D call: TRBD2 (6 bases). CDR3 length equals 19 residues. Trimming removed 5 bases at V and 0 bases at J, with 23 bases between. In germline, CDR1 is SGHAT, CDR2 FQDESV (reference sequence). Here the CDR3 reads CASSGLRGSTPSSYNEQFF. In DNA, the CDR3 is TGTGCCAGCAGCGGACTGCGGGGCTCCACCCCAAGCTCCTACAATGAGCAGTTCTTC.

This chain joins TRBV7-9 and TRBJ2-7; D call uncertain. Trimming removed 3 bases from V and 2 bases from J, with 11 bases in between. CDR1 and CDR2 (germline): SEHNR, FQNEAQ (reference sequence). This CDR3 region has 14 residues. CDR3 sequence reads: CASSFGDGAYEQYF. In DNA form, the CDR3 reads TGTGCCAGCAGCTTTGGTGACGGAGCCTACGAGCAGTACTTC.

This clonotype occurred a few times. The gene calls are TRBV7-8 and TRBJ2-7; possibly TRBD1 for D (6 bases). V lost 5 bases and J 2 bases, leaving 16 bases between the germline ends. Looked up from germline, CDR1 is SGHVS and CDR2 is FQNEAQ. The CDR3 spans 15 residues. In DNA, the CDR3 is TGTGCCAGCAGCCCCCGAGGACAGCAAGCCTACGAGCAGTACTTC. Its translation: CASSPRGQQAYEQYF.